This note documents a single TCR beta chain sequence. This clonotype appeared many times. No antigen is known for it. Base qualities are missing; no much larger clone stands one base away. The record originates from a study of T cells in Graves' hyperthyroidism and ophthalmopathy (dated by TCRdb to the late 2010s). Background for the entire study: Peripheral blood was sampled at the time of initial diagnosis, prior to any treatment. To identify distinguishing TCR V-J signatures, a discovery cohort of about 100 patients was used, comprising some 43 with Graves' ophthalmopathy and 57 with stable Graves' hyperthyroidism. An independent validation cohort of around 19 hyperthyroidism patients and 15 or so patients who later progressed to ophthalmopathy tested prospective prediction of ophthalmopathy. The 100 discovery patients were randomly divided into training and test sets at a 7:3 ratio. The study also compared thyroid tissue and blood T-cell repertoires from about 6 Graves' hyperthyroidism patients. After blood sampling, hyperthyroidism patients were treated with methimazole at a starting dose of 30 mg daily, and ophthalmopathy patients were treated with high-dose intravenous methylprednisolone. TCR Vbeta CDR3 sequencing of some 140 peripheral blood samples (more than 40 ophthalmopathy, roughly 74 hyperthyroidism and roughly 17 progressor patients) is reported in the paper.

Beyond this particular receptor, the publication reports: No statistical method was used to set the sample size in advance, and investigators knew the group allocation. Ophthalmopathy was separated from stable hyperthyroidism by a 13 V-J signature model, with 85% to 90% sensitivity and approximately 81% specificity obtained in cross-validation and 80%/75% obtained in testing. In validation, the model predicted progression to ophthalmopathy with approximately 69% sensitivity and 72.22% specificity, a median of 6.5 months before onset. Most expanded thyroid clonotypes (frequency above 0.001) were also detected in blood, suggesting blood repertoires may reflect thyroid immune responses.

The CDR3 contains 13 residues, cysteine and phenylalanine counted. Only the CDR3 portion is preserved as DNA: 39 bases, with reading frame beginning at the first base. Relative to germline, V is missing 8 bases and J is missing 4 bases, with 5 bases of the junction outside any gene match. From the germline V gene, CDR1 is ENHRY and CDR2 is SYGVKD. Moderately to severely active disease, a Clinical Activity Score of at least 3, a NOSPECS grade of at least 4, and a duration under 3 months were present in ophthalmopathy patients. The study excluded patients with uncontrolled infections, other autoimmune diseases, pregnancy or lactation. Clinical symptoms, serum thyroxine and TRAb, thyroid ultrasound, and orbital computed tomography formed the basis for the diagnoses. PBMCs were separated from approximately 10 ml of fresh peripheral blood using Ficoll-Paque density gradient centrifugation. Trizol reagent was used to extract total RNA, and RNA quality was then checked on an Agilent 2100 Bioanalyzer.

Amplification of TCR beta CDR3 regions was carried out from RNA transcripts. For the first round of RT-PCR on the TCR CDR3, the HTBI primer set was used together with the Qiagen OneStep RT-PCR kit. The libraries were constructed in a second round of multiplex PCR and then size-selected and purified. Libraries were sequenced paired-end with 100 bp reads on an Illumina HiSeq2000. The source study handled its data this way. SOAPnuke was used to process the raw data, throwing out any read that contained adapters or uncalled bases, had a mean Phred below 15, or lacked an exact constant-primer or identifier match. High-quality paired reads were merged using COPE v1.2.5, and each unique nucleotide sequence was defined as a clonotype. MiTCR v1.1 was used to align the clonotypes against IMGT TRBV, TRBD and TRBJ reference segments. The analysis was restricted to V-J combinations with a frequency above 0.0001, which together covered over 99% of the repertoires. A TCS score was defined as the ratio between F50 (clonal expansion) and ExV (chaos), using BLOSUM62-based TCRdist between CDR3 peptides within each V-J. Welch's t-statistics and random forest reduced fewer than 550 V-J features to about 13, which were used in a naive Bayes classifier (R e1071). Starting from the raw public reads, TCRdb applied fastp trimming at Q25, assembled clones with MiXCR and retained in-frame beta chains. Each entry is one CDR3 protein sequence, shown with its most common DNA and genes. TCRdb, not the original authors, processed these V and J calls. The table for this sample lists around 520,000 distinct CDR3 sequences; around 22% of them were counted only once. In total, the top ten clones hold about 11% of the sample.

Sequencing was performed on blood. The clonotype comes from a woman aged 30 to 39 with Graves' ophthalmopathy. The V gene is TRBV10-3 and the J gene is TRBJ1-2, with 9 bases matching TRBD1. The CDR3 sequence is CAIGTGGPYGYTF. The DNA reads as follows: TGTGCCATCGGTACAGGGGGCCCCTATGGCTACACCTTC.